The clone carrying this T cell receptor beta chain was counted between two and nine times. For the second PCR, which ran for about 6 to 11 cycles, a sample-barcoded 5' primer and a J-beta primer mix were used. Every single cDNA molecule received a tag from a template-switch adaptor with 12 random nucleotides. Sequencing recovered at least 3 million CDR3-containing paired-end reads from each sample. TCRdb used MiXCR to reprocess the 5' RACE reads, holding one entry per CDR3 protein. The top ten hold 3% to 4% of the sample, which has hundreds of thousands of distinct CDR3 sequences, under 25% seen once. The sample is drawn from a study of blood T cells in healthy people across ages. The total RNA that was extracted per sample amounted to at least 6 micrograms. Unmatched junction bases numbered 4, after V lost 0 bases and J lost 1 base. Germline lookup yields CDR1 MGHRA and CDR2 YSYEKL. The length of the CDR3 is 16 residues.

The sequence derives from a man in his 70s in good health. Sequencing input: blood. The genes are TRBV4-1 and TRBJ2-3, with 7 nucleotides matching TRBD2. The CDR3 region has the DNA TGCGCCAGCAGCCAAGAAGCAGCGGGGCGCACAGATACGCAGTATTTT. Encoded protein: CASSQEAAGRTDTQYF.